This T cell receptor (beta chain) was sequenced for a study of T cell clones after liver transplantation. Sorting of unstimulated PBMCs yielded separate CD3+CD4+ and CD3+CD8+ fractions. The sample holds one count of this clone. Its target is not known. The assay was immunoSEQ multiplex PCR, and TCRdb's table has in-frame clones only and misses some. The sample lists 31,000 or so clones; 90% to 95% were seen once. General observations from the study: The donor-reactive repertoire was only partly measurable in a couple of subjects, lacking donor cells.

The sequence came from a human patient who received a liver transplant. The T cells may partly be graft donor cells. This specimen consisted of CD8+ T cells from blood, obtained 12 months after liver transplant.

The CDR3 nucleotides are TGTGCCAGCAGCGGCGGAGGGGCCGGGGAGCTGTTTTTT. It specifies CASSGGGAGELFF. V is TRBV9 and J is TRBJ2-2; a weak D match, TRBD2 (6 bases). The V gene lost 3 bases and the J gene lost 6 bases, with 9 bases spanning the gap. The CDR3 consists of 13 residues. Germline CDR1 SGDLS, CDR2 YYNGEE. The whole variable domain, filled in from reference TRBV9 and TRBJ2-2, reads DSGVTQTPKHLITATGQRVTLRCSPRSGDLSVYWYQQSLDQGLQFLIQYYNGEERAKGNILERFSAQQFPDLHSELNLSSLELGDSALYFCASSGGGAGELFFGEGSRLTVL.